Given below is one TCR beta chain in context. Its antigen remains unidentified. These data belong to a study of cytomegalovirus exposure and HLA in healthy donors. Whole-study context: Of several hundred genotyped donors, roughly 80% clustered with self-reported Caucasian donors.

This CDR3 contains 14 residues. In germline, CDR1 is SNHLY, CDR2 FYNNEI. V lost 6 bases to trimming and J lost 9 bases; unmatched junction nucleotides: 4. Overall study results and limits: In an earlier analysis, most TCR beta V segments were productive about 87% or about 30% of the time.

The PCR was carried out with 60 Vbeta primers and 13 Jbeta primers. Sequencing was performed with immunoSEQ multiplex PCR; in TCRdb, only in-frame clones are kept and a portion is missing. The sample includes approximately 150,000 clones, about 75% of them seen just once. J is TRBJ2-1 and V is TRBV2, with TRBD2 matching 14 bases. This receptor was identified in a man in his forties in good health and CMV-seronegative. Sample: PBMCs. Here the CDR3 DNA reads TGTGCCAGCAGGACTAGCGGGGGGGAGGCTGAGCAGTTCTTC. It yields the protein CASRTSGGEAEQFF.